This T cell receptor beta chain was identified during a study of blood T cells in healthy people across ages. Overall study: Capturing about one barcoded beta molecule per two T cells was achieved by template switching. Findings of the study overall: Unsorted PBMCs blocked a conclusive comparison of naive and antigen-experienced cells.

The germline V gene has CDR1 KGHSH and CDR2 LQKENI. Trimming stripped 4 bases from V and 0 bases from J, with 16 bases between. This CDR3 has 17 residues. Next came a second PCR, run for about 7 to 12 cycles, which used a sample-barcoded 5' primer along with a J-beta primer mix. TCRdb independently ran MiXCR on the 5' RACE reads; one entry per CDR3 protein. The sample contains 750,000 to 950,000 distinct CDR3 sequences, roughly 50% of which appear only once. In this sample, this clonotype turned up once. What it binds is unknown. Those donating, healthy Caucasian individuals from Russia, were aged roughly 6 to 90. Per sample, a minimum of 6 million PBMCs were isolated.

This chain uses TRBV18 with TRBJ2-4; a possible D gene is TRBD2 (5 bases). The TCR comes from a man older than 75 in good health. The source material was blood. CDR3 sequence reads: CASSQTTGSLAKNIQYF. The CDR3 bases are TGTGCCAGCTCACAAACGACGGGAAGCTTAGCCAAAAACATTCAGTACTTC. Full variable domain (remainder filled in from reference TRBV18 and TRBJ2-4): NAGVMQNPRHLVRRRGQEARLRCSPMKGHSHVYWYRQLPEEGLKFMVYLQKENIIDESGMPKERFSAEFPKEGPSILRIQQVVRGDSAAYFCASSQTTGSLAKNIQYFGAGTRLSVL.